This is a list of T cell receptor beta chains from one sample in a study of cytomegalovirus exposure and HLA in healthy donors. Only in-frame clones appear in the TCRdb table, and some are missing; sequencing was by immunoSEQ multiplex PCR. The top ten clones hold around 1.4% of a sample with around 160,000 clones, roughly 84% of them seen once. Sequenced material: PBMCs. The receptors were sampled from a woman aged 18 to 35 in good health and CMV-seronegative. The CDR3 runs from the conserved cysteine through the conserved F or W. D genes are given only for firm matches. Clone size is given for some rows only: seen once, a few or many times, or a class if the clone is expanded.

J: TRBJ1-5; size: -; V: TRBV7-9; length: 15; D: -; CDR3: CASSLRGGENQPQHF; DNA: TGTGCCAGCAGCTTGCGAGGTGGGGAGAATCAGCCCCAGCATTTT
J: TRBJ2-7; size: -; V: TRBV11-2; length: 16; D: TRBD2; CDR3: CASSFLASGTSYEQYF; DNA: TGTGCCAGCAGCTTTTTGGCTAGCGGGACCTCCTACGAGCAGTACTTC
J: TRBJ2-2; size: -; V: TRBV28; length: 16; D: TRBD2; CDR3: CATSRSGTINTGELFF; DNA: TGTGCCACCTCCCGTTCTGGGACTATCAACACCGGGGAGCTGTTTTTT
J: TRBJ1-6; size: -; V: TRBV5-1; length: 15; D: TRBD1; CDR3: CASSFTTGGNSPLHF; DNA: TGCGCCAGCAGCTTTACGACAGGGGGTAATTCACCCCTCCACTTT
J: TRBJ2-3; size: -; V: TRBV6-5; length: 15; D: TRBD2; CDR3: CASRAGEFSTDTQYF; DNA: TGTGCCAGCAGAGCGGGGGAGTTTAGCACAGATACGCAGTATTTT
J: TRBJ2-3; size: -; V: TRBV27; length: 18; D: -; CDR3: CASIPLGRAGTSTDTQYF; DNA: TGTGCCAGCATCCCCCTAGGTCGGGCAGGGACTAGCACAGATACGCAGTATTTT
J: TRBJ1-1; size: -; V: TRBV30; length: 12; D: -; CDR3: CAWSRGGTEAFF; DNA: TGTGCCTGGAGTAGGGGGGGAACTGAAGCTTTCTTT
J: TRBJ2-1; size: -; V: TRBV4-1; length: 16; D: TRBD2; CDR3: CASSKTSGGTYNEQFF; DNA: TGCGCCAGCAGCAAGACTAGCGGGGGTACCTACAATGAGCAGTTCTTC
J: TRBJ2-5; size: -; V: TRBV5-4; length: 16; D: TRBD1; CDR3: CASSSGTPRGQGTQYF; DNA: TGTGCCAGCAGCTCGGGCACTCCCCGGGGACAGGGGACCCAGTACTTC
J: TRBJ1-1; size: -; V: TRBV18; length: 16; D: -; CDR3: CASSPGQGNGLAEAFF; DNA: TGTGCCAGCTCACCAGGGCAGGGAAACGGGCTTGCTGAAGCTTTCTTT
J: TRBJ2-7; size: -; V: TRBV5-1; length: 13; D: -; CDR3: CASSPSGVYEQYF; DNA: TGCGCCAGCAGCCCCTCGGGGGTCTACGAGCAGTACTTC
J: TRBJ2-5; size: once; V: TRBV7-7; length: 16; D: TRBD1; CDR3: CASSLGTGALQETQYF; DNA: TGTGCTAGCAGCTTAGGGACAGGGGCCCTCCAAGAGACCCAGTACTTC
J: TRBJ1-4; size: -; V: TRBV28; length: 16; D: TRBD1; CDR3: CASSSPGGPANEKLFF; DNA: TGTGCCAGCAGTTCCCCAGGGGGCCCAGCTAATGAAAAACTGTTTTTT
J: TRBJ2-2; size: -; V: TRBV7-9; length: 13; D: -; CDR3: CASSLAGAGELFF; DNA: TGTGCCAGCAGCTTAGCCGGGGCCGGGGAGCTGTTTTTT
J: TRBJ2-2; size: -; V: TRBV7-5; length: 18; D: -; CDR3: CVRSLAGARDRESGELFF; DNA: TGTGTCAGAAGCTTAGCGGGAGCCCGGGACAGGGAGTCCGGGGAGCTGTTTTTT
J: TRBJ1-1; size: -; V: TRBV11-3; length: 17; D: TRBD1; CDR3: CASSARTGVSRGTEAFF; DNA: TGTGCCAGCAGCGCCCGGACAGGGGTGAGCCGTGGCACTGAAGCTTTCTTT
J: TRBJ2-2; size: -; V: TRBV5-1; length: 16; D: -; CDR3: CASSLGSRRNTGELFF; DNA: TGCGCCAGCAGCTTGGGTTCTAGGAGGAACACCGGGGAGCTGTTTTTT
J: TRBJ1-4; size: few; V: TRBV6-4; length: 15; D: TRBD1; CDR3: CASSETTGSNEKLFF; DNA: TGTGCCAGCAGCGAAACGACAGGGAGTAATGAAAAACTGTTTTTT
J: TRBJ1-6; size: -; V: TRBV25-1; length: 14; D: -; CDR3: CASREGGGNSPLHF; DNA: TGTGCCAGCAGGGAGGGAGGCGGCAATTCACCCCTCCACTTT
J: TRBJ2-7; size: -; V: TRBV7-6; length: 15; D: TRBD1; CDR3: CASSSRTGGIYEQYF; DNA: TGTGCCAGCAGCAGTCGGACAGGGGGCATCTACGAGCAGTACTTC
J: TRBJ1-1; size: -; V: TRBV30; length: 13; D: -; CDR3: CAWRVWSNTEAFF; DNA: TGTGCCTGGAGAGTCTGGAGCAACACTGAAGCTTTCTTT
J: TRBJ1-6; size: -; V: TRBV5-5; length: 16; D: -; CDR3: CASSLGGTSYNSPLHF; DNA: TGTGCCAGCAGCTTAGGCGGTACCTCCTATAATTCACCCCTCCACTTT